This T cell receptor beta chain stems from a study of blood T cell repertoires in COVID-19. Looking at the study overall: Whether acute or convalescent, the COVID-19 samples came from the United States, Italy and Spain. PBMCs, B-cell-depleted T cells, or T cells were the source of the cDNA or gDNA that made up the material.

In the study's own analysis: Estimation of nucleated cell counts was performed using reference gene primer amplification. Data came from immunoSEQ multiplex PCR; TCRdb stores just in-frame clones and leaves some out. Clonal size and the V and J genes are those of that table, whereas D and trimming came from the DNA. This sample yields 150,000 or so clones, of which 70% to 90% are seen a single time; 5% to 6% belongs to the top ten. Patients at the Seattle site were enrolled during active infection and followed longitudinally. The length of the CDR3 is 15 residues. Germline loops: CDR1 LGHDT, CDR2 YNNKEL (reference sequence). Trimming took 1 base from V and 6 from J, leaving 12 bases between them.

Sample: peripheral blood. This chain uses TRBV3-1 (or the pseudogene TRBV3-2) with TRBJ1-4, with D possibly being TRBD1 (6 bases). The clonotype was recovered from a woman in her 50s with COVID-19, enrolled during active disease. In DNA, the CDR3 is TGTGCCAGCAGCCAAGCGGGGGGGGCTGATGAAAAACTGTTTTTT. Translating gives CASSQAGGADEKLFF.